Included here is one T cell receptor beta chain sequence, with context. This sample is part of a study of technical replicates of blood from several donors. The data were produced by immunoSEQ multiplex PCR, yet TCRdb's version contains in-frame clones alone and is incomplete. The sample includes 91,000 or so clones, over 85% of them seen just once. The ends were cut back, 1 base at V and 5 bases at J, with 14 bases in the middle. This CDR3 comprises 15 residues. Looked up from germline, CDR1 is SGHTA and CDR2 is FQGNSA. Sample: T cells isolated from PBMCs. The origin of this receptor is a human donor in good health. The genes are TRBV7-2 and TRBJ1-1; unclear D gene. CDR3 loop: CASSLEYRGRTEAFF. The DNA for the CDR3 is TGTGCCAGCAGCTTAGAATACCGGGGTAGGACTGAAGCTTTCTTT.